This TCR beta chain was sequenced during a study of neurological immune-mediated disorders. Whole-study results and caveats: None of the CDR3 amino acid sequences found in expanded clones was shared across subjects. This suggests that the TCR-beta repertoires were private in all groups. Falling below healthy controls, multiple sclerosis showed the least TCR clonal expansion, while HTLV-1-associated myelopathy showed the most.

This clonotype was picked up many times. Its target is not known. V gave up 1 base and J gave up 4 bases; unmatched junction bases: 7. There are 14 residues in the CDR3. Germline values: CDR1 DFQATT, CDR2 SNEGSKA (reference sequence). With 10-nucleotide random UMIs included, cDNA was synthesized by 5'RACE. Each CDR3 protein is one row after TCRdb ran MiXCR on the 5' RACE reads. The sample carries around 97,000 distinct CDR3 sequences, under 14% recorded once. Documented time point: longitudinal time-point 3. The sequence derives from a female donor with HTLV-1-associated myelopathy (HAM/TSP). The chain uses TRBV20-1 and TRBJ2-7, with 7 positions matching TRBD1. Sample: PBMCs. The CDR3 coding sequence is TGCAGTGCTAGAGCCCTTGACAGGGTTTACGAGCAGTACTTC. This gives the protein CSARALDRVYEQYF.